The 24 T cell receptor beta chains presented below share a single source sample, sequenced in a study of blood T cells in healthy people across ages (dated by TCRdb to between 2015 and 2017). Library construction relied on 5' RACE. Sequencing instrument: Illumina HiSeq 2500. A second about 7 to 11 cycle PCR used a sample-barcoded 5' primer and a J-beta primer mix. TCRdb handled the public reads itself, with Q25 trimming in fastp and clone calling in MiXCR, and kept productive beta chains. Every entry covers one CDR3 protein and lists the most common genes and DNA from its rows. Counted in this sample were 1.5 million to 2 million distinct CDR3 sequences; roughly 49% of them appeared once. Clones ranked in the top ten supply around 2.1% of the sample. Sequenced material: blood. The receptors derive from a woman aged 40 to 49 in good health.

The chain employs TRBV24-1 and TRBJ2-3, with D perhaps TRBD1 (6 bases). V was trimmed by 3 bases and J by 6 bases, leaving 15 bases between them. Germline lookup yields CDR1 KGHDR and CDR2 SFDVKD. The CDR3 has 15 amino acids. CDR3 nucleotides: TGTGCCACCAGTGATGCAGGGGCTCCCCCGGATACGCAGTATTTT. Residues: CATSDAGAPPDTQYF.

The chain links TRBV5-6 to TRBJ2-1, with TRBD2 matching over 9 bases. The CDR3 has 17 amino acids. CDR1 SGHDT and CDR2 YYEEEE come from the germline V gene. The V and J ends lost 2 bases and 7 bases, in that order; junction bases with no gene match: 13. CDR3 nucleotides: TGTGCCAGCAGCTTCGCTCCAGGAGCGGGGGGTAGGAATGAGCAGTTCTTC. Protein sequence: CASSFAPGAGGRNEQFF.

This rearrangement joins TRBV7-9 to TRBJ1-6; no firm D call. CDR3 length equals 17 residues. V gave up 2 bases and J gave up 9 bases, with 20 bases separating them. Germline loops: CDR1 SEHNR, CDR2 FQNEAQ (reference sequence). CDR3 sequence (DNA): TGTGCCAGCAGCTTAATAATCGGGGTTGCCGCTGCTTCACCCCTCCACTTT. Protein product: CASSLIIGVAAASPLHF.

In this sample, this clonotype turned up a few times. The chain has TRBV4-2 and TRBJ2-5; 14 nucleotides line up with TRBD2. Trimming removed 0 bases from V and 4 bases from J; junction bases left unmatched: 4. The CDR3 consists of 17 residues. Per the germline V gene, CDR1 is LGHNA and CDR2 is YNFKEQ. The CDR3 loop reads CASSQDVTSGGGETQYF. In DNA form, the CDR3 reads TGTGCCAGCAGCCAAGATGTGACTAGCGGGGGGGGAGAGACCCAGTACTTC.

The rearrangement links TRBV2 to TRBJ1-1; no definite D call. With 7 bases removed from V and 1 base from J, the gap between germline ends came to 10 bases. There are 13 residues in the CDR3. Germline-derived CDR1 and CDR2 are SNHLY and FYNNEI. CDR3 nucleotide sequence: TGTGCCAGCAAGGTCCAACCGAACACTGAAGCTTTCTTT. Residues: CASKVQPNTEAFF.

This clonotype has only a few counts. J is TRBJ1-5 and V is TRBV15; 7 bases fit TRBD1. With V trimmed by 2 bases and J by 1 base, 8 bases remained unmatched. The CDR3 spans 17 residues. Per the germline V gene, CDR1 is LNHNV and CDR2 is YYDKDF (reference sequence). For the CDR3, the DNA is TGTGCCACCAGCAGACCTTCCGGGACAGCGAGCAATCAGCCCCAGCATTTT. Encoded protein: CATSRPSGTASNQPQHF.

V usage is TRBV4-3 and J usage is TRBJ2-7, with 7 bases fitting TRBD1. The J call may be in error: the DNA end matches TRBJ2-5 better. The CDR3 extends over 15 amino acids. Germline-derived CDR1 and CDR2 are LGHNA and YSLEER. CDR3 nucleotide sequence: TGCGCCAGCAGCCACCGAACAGGGGTCCCAGAGACCCAGTACTTC. It is translated as CASSHRTGVPETQYF.

This rearrangement joins TRBV5-1 to TRBJ2-5; perhaps TRBD1 as D (6 bases). Germline loops: CDR1 SGHRS, CDR2 YFSETQ. This CDR3 region has 13 residues. With 4 bases removed from V and 5 bases from J, the gap between germline ends came to 12 bases. CDR3 sequence: CASSAGTIETQYF. CDR3 DNA sequence: TGCGCCAGCAGCGCCGGGACAATTGAGACCCAGTACTTC.

The chain joins TRBV2 to TRBJ2-3; 9 bases are a match to TRBD1. V lost 7 bases, J lost 0 bases, and 5 bases stayed unmatched. The CDR3 loop spans 15 amino acids. CDR1 is SNHLY, CDR2 FYNNEI, per germline. Here the CDR3 reads CASTPQGASTDTQYF. The CDR3 bases are TGTGCCAGCACGCCACAGGGGGCGAGCACAGATACGCAGTATTTT.

This rearrangement joins TRBV28 to TRBJ1-1; D remains unclear. CDR1 is MDHEN and CDR2 is SYDVKM in the germline V gene. The CDR3 is 14 residues long. Trimming cost V 3 bases and J 3 bases, with 11 bases left between them. CDR3 sequence (DNA): TGTGCCAGCAGTTTGCGTGGGGATTACACTGAAGCTTTCTTT. Its translation: CASSLRGDYTEAFF.

This clonotype showed up just a few times. The CDR3 bases are TGTGCCAGCAGATCTAGCGGGGGAACCTACGAGCAGTACTTC. Amino acids: CASRSSGGTYEQYF. V and J are TRBV6-2 or TRBV6-3 and TRBJ2-7; 10 bases align to TRBD2. The CDR3 is 14 amino acids. The germline V gene encodes CDR1 MNHEY and CDR2 SVGEGT. V was pared by 6 bases and J by 2 bases, with 4 bases of the junction left unmatched.

The chain uses TRBV25-1 and TRBJ1-1, with 8 bases fitting TRBD1. The V gene end was trimmed by 9 bases and the J gene end by 4 bases; junction bases not matched to a gene: 16. The CDR3 runs 16 residues. Per germline, CDR1 MGHDK and CDR2 SYGVNS. CDR3: CASPTGVDFDGTEAFF. Written as DNA, the CDR3 is TGTGCCAGTCCGACAGGGGTTGATTTTGATGGCACTGAAGCTTTCTTT.

The chain links TRBV21-1 to TRBJ2-4; TRBD1, the D gene given by the table, was not confirmed from the DNA. Judging by the DNA end, TRBJ2-5 fits better; the J call may be wrong. TRBV21-1 is flagged as a pseudogene. There are 20 residues in the CDR3. Here the CDR3 reads CASSKSSSGDSALLWETQYF. DNA for the CDR3: TGTGCCAGCAGCAAATCCTCCAGCGGGGACAGTGCCTTGTTGTGGGAGACCCAGTACTTC.

J is TRBJ2-5 and V is TRBV12-3 or TRBV12-4, with TRBD1 as a possible D gene (6 bases). The CDR3 extends over 15 amino acids. The ends were cut back, 3 bases at V and 0 bases at J, with 11 bases in the middle. DNA for the CDR3: TGTGCCAGCAGTTTCTGGGGGCAGGACCAAGAGACCCAGTACTTC. This gives the protein CASSFWGQDQETQYF.

A word on this clonotype: One end of the junction is discordant with germline, which a read error may explain. The V call is TRBV28, the J call TRBJ2-7; tentatively, D is TRBD1 or TRBD2 (5 bases each). The V gene's germline CDR1 is MDHEN and CDR2 SYDVKM. CDR3 length equals 14 residues. Here the CDR3 DNA reads TGTACCAGCAGGGACGCAGGGAGCTCCTACGAGCAGTACTTT. This gives the protein CTSRDAGSSYEQYF.

This clonotype has only a few counts. The chain employs TRBV5-1 and TRBJ2-1; the D is unclear. The CDR3 totals 17 residues. CDR1 is SGHRS, CDR2 YFSETQ, per germline. Trimming removed 0 bases at V and 0 bases at J, with 13 bases between. The CDR3 nucleotides read TGCGCCAGCAGCTTGGCCGATAGCTGGAGCTCCTACAATGAGCAGTTCTTC. Its protein product is CASSLADSWSSYNEQFF.

The chain recombines TRBV20-1 with TRBJ2-3; 10 bases fit TRBD2. The CDR3 extends over 14 amino acids. Germline loops: CDR1 DFQATT, CDR2 SNEGSKA (reference sequence). Losses at the gene ends were 5 bases for V and 1 base for J; bases not matched to a gene: 3. The CDR3 region is CSAVLAGGTDTQYF. The DNA of the CDR3 is TGCAGTGCTGTCCTAGCGGGGGGCACAGATACGCAGTATTTT.

This clonotype was seen more than once but under ten times. This chain links TRBV6-5 with TRBJ1-4; no firm D call. V lost 2 bases and J 7 bases, leaving 11 bases between the germline ends. CDR3 length equals 14 residues. The germline V gene has CDR1 MNHEY and CDR2 SVGAGI. CDR3 residues: CASSYRMGSEKLFF. CDR3 sequence (DNA): TGTGCCAGCAGTTACAGGATGGGAAGTGAAAAACTGTTTTTT.

The chain combines TRBV13 with TRBJ2-7; D unresolved. This CDR3 region has 12 residues. V lost 5 bases, J lost 7 bases, and 12 bases lay in between. CDR1 PRHDT and CDR2 FYEKMQ come from the germline V gene (reference sequence). In nucleotides, the CDR3 is TGTGCCAGCAGCAGCTTTAAGAATGAGCAGTACTTC. It translates to CASSSFKNEQYF.

With regard to this clonotype: A junction boundary mismatches the germline segment, possibly from a read error. The chain uses TRBV18 and TRBJ2-3; 9 bases are a match to TRBD1. CDR1 and CDR2 (germline): KGHSH, LQKENI. The CDR3 spans 15 residues. This chain's CDR3 is CVSSPGQGSTDTQYF. For the CDR3, the DNA is TGTGTCAGCTCACCCGGACAGGGGAGCACAGATACGCAGTATTTT.

The chain is built from TRBV24-1 and TRBJ1-2, with 9 bases matching TRBD1. CDR3 length: 16 residues. V shed 4 bases, J shed 5 bases, and the junction held 10 bases outside the gene matches. Germline V CDR1 and CDR2: KGHDR, SFDVKD. CDR3 amino acids: CATSDWGQGGIYGYTF. The DNA for the CDR3 is TGTGCCACCAGTGACTGGGGACAGGGTGGAATTTATGGCTACACCTTC.

The rearrangement joins TRBV12-3 or TRBV12-4 to TRBJ2-7, with D perhaps TRBD1 or TRBD2 (6 bases each). V lost 6 bases and J lost 10, with 31 bases in between. The CDR3 has 17 residues. CDR3 sequence reads: CASSPGGARDPRNIQYV. In DNA, the CDR3 is TGTGCCAGCAGCCCCGGGGGCGCCCGGGACCCCCGAAACATTCAGTACGTC.

This chain uses TRBV29-1 with TRBJ2-1, with D uncertain. V was pared by 5 bases and J by 13 bases, with 12 bases between. Germline-derived CDR1 and CDR2 are SQVTM and ANQGSEA. This CDR3 contains 10 residues. The CDR3 spells CSVLNVGQFF. For the CDR3, the DNA is TGCAGCGTTCTTAACGTGGGACAGTTCTTC.

V and J are TRBV11-2 and TRBJ2-3; 11 bases match TRBD2. From germline, CDR1 is SGHAT and CDR2 FQNNGV. CDR3 length: 17 residues. Losses at the gene ends were 1 base for V and 2 bases for J; bases not matched to a gene: 5. The CDR3 sequence: CASSLVLAGGYTDTQYF. The CDR3 DNA follows: TGTGCCAGCAGCTTAGTTCTAGCGGGGGGCTACACAGATACGCAGTATTTT.